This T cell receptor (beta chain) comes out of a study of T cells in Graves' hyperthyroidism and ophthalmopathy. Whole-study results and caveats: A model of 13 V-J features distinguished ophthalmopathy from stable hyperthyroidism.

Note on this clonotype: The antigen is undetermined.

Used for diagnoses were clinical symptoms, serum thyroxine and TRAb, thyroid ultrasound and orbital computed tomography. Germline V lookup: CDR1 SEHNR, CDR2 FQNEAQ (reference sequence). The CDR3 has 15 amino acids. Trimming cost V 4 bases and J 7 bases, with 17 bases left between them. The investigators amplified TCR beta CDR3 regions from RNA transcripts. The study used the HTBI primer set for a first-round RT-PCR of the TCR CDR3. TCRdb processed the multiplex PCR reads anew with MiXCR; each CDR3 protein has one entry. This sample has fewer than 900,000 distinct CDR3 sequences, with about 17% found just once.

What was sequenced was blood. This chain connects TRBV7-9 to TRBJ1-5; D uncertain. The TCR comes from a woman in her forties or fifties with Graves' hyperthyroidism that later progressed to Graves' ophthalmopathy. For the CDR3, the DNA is TGTGCCAGCAGCTCCTCTGGAGGGCCGGGGCAGCCCCAGCATTTT. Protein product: CASSSSGGPGQPQHF.